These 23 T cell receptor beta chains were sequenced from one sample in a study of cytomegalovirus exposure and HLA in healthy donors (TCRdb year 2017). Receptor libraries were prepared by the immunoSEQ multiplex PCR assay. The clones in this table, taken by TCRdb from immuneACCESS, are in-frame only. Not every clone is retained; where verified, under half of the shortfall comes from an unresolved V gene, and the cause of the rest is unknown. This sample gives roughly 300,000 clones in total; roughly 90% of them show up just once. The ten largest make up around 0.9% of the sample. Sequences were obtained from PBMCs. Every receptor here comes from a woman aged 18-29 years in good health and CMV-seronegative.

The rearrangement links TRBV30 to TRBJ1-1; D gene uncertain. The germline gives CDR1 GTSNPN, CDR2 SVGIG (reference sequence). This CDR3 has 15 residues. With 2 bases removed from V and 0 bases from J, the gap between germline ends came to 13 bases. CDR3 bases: TGTGCCTGGAGTCCCTACAGCCGTTTGAACACTGAAGCTTTCTTT. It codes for CAWSPYSRLNTEAFF.

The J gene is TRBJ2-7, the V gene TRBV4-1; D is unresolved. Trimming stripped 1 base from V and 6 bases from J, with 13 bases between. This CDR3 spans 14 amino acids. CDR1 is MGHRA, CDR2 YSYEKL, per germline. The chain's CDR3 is CASSQAPPKSEQYF. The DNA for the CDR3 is TGCGCCAGCAGCCAAGCCCCACCTAAGAGCGAGCAGTACTTC.

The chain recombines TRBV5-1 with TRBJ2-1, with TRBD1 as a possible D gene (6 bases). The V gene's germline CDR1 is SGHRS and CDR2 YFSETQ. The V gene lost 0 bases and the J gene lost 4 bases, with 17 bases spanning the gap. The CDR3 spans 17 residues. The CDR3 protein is CASSLVQGGLSYNEQFF. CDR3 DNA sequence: TGCGCCAGCAGCTTGGTACAAGGGGGTTTATCTTACAATGAGCAGTTCTTC.

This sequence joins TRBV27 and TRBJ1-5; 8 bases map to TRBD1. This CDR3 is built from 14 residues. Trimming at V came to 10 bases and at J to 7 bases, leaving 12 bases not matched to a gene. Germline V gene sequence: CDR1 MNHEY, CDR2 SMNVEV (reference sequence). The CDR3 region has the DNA TGTGCCACCGCACGCAGGGGGCCTGGGCAGCCCCAGCATTTT. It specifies CATARRGPGQPQHF.

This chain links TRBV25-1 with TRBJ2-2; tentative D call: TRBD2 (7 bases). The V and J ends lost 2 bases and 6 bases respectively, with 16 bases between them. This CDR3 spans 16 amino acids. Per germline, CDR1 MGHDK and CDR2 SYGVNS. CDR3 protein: CASSERGGRWSGELFF. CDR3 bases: TGTGCCAGCAGTGAAAGGGGGGGGCGATGGTCCGGGGAGCTGTTTTTT.

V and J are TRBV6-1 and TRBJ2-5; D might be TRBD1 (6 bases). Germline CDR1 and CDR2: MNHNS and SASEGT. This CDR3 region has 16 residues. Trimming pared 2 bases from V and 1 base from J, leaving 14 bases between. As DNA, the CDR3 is TGTGCCAGCAGTGAACCGTACAGGGTGGTCCAAGAGACCCAGTACTTC. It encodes CASSEPYRVVQETQYF.

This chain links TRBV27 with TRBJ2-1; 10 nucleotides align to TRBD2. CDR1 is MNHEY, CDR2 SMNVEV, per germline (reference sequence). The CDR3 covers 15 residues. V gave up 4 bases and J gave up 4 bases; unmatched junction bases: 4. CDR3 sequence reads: CASSYRTSGYNEQFF. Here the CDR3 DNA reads TGTGCCAGCAGTTATAGGACTAGCGGATACAATGAGCAGTTCTTC.

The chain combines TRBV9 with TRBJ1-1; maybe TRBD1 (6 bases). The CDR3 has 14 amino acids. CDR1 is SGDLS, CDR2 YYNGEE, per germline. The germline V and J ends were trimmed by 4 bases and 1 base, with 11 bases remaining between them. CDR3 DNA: TGTGCCAGCAGCCCCACAGGGAAGAACACTGAAGCTTTCTTT. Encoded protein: CASSPTGKNTEAFF.

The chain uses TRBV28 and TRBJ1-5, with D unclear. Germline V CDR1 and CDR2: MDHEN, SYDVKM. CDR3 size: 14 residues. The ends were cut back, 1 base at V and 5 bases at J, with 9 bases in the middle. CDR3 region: CASSLFHGYQPQHF. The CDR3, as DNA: TGTGCCAGCAGTTTATTCCACGGTTATCAGCCCCAGCATTTT.

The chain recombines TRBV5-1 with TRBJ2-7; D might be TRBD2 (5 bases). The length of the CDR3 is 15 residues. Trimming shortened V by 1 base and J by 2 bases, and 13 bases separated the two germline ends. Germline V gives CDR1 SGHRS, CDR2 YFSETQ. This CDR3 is CASSLRSEAPYEQYF. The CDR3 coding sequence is TGCGCCAGCAGCTTGAGATCGGAGGCCCCCTACGAGCAGTACTTC.

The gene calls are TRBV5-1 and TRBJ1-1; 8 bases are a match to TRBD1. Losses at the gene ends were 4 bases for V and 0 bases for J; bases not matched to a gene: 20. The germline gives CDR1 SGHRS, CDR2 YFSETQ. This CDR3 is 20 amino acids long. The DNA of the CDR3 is TGCGCCAGCAGCGTACAAGGCGTCAGGGGGCCCTCCCTTTTGAACACTGAAGCTTTCTTT. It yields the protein CASSVQGVRGPSLLNTEAFF.

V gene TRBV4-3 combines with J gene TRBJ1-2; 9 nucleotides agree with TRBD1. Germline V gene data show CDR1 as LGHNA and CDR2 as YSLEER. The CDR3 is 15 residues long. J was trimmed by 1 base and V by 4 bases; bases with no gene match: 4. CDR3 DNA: TGCGCCAGCAGCCGTCGACAGGGGGTTAACTATGGCTACACCTTC. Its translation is CASSRRQGVNYGYTF.

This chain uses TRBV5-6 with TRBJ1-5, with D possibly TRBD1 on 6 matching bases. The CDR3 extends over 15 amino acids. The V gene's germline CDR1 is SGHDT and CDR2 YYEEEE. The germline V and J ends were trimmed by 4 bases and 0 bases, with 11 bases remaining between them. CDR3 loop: CASSPQGGSNQPQHF. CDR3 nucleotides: TGTGCCAGCAGCCCACAGGGCGGTAGCAATCAGCCCCAGCATTTT.

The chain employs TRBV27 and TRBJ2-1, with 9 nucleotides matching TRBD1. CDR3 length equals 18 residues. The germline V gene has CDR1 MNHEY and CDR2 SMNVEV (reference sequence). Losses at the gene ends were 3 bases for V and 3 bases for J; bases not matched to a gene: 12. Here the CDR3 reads CASSLFSEQGALYNEQFF. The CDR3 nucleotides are TGTGCCAGCAGTTTGTTTTCGGAACAGGGGGCCCTCTACAATGAGCAGTTCTTC.

The CDR3 loop is CASSLEGGFNQPQHF. In nucleotides, the CDR3 is TGCGCCAGCAGCTTGGAAGGGGGCTTCAATCAGCCCCAGCATTTT. The V and J genes are TRBV5-1 and TRBJ1-5; 7 bases line up with TRBD1. Germline loops: CDR1 SGHRS, CDR2 YFSETQ. The CDR3 sequence is 15 residues long. Germline trimming cut 0 bases from V and 3 bases from J; bases unmatched to any gene: 3.

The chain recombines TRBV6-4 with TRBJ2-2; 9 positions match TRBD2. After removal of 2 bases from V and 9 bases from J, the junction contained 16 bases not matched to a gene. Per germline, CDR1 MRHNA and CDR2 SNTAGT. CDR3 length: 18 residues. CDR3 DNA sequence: TGTGCCAGCAGTGACCTACCTATAGGACTAGCGAGCCCCCGGGAGCTGTTTTTT. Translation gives CASSDLPIGLASPRELFF.

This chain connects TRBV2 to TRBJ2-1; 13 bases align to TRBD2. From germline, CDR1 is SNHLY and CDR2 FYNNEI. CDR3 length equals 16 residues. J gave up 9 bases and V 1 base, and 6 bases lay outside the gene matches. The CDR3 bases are TGTGCCAGCAGTGAAGAGGGACTAGCGGGATCGGGTGAGCAGTTCTTC. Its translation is CASSEEGLAGSGEQFF.

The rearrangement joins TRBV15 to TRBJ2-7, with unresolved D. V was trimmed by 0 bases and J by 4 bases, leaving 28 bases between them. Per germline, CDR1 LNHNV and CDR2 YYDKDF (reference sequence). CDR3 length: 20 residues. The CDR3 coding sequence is TGTGCCACCAGCAGAGATCCGATACCGGCTAGAGCCTCCTTTGGGTACGAGCAGTACTTC. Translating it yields CATSRDPIPARASFGYEQYF.

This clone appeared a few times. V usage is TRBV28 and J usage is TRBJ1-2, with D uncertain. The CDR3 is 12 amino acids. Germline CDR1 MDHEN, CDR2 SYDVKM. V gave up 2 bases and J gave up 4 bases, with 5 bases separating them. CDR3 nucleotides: TGTGCCAGCAGTTTACAGATCTATGGCTACACCTTC. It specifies CASSLQIYGYTF.

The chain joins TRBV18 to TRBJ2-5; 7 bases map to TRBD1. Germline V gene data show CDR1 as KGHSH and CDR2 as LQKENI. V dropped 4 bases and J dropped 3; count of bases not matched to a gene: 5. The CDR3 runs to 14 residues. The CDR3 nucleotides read TGTGCCAGCTCACACAACAGGGGAAAAGAGACCCAGTACTTC. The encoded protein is CASSHNRGKETQYF.

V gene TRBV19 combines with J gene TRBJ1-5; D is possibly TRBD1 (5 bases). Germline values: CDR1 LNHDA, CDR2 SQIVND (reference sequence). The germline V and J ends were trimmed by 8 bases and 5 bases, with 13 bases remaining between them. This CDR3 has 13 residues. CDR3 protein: CASASGRYQPQHF. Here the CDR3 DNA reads TGTGCCAGTGCCTCAGGGAGGTATCAGCCCCAGCATTTT.

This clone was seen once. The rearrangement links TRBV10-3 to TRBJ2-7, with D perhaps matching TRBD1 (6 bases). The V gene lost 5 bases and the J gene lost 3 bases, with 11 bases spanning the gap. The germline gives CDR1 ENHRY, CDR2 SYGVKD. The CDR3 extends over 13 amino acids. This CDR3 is CAISPTGRYEQYF. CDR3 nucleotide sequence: TGTGCCATCAGTCCGACAGGCCGCTACGAGCAGTACTTC.

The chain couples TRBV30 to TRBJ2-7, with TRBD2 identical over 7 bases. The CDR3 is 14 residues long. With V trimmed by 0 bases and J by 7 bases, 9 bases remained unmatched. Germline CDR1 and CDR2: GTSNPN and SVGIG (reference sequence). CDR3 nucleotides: TGTGCCTGGAGTGTTAGCGGGCGGACCGTGGAGCAGTACTTC. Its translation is CAWSVSGRTVEQYF.